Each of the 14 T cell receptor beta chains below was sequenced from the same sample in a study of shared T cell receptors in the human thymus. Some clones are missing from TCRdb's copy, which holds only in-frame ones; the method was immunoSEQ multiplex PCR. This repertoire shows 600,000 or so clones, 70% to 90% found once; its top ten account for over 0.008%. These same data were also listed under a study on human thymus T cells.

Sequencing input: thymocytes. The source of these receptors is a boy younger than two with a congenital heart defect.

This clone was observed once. The DNA for the CDR3 is TGCGCCAGCAGCCCAAATTCTAGCGGGAGGGCCCGGTGGAATGAGCAGTTCTTC. Translated, it gives CASSPNSSGRARWNEQFF. V usage is TRBV5-1 and J usage is TRBJ2-1; 12 bases line up with TRBD2. With 4 bases clipped from V and 7 bases from J, the junction kept 15 bases outside the gene matches. Per the germline V gene, CDR1 is SGHRS and CDR2 is YFSETQ. The CDR3 covers 18 residues.

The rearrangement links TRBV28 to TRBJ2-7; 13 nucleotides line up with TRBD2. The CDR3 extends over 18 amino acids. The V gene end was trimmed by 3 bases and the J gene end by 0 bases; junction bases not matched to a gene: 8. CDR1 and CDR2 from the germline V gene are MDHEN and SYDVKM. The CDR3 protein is CASSFETSGGRFSYEQYF. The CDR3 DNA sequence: TGTGCCAGCAGTTTCGAGACTAGCGGGGGGCGATTCTCCTACGAGCAGTACTTC. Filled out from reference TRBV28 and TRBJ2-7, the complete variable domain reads DVKVTQSSRYLVKRTGEKVFLECVQDMDHENMFWYRQDPGLGLRLIYFSYDVKMKEKGDIPEGYSVSREKKERFSLILESASTNQTSMYLCASSFETSGGRFSYEQYFGPGTRLTVT.

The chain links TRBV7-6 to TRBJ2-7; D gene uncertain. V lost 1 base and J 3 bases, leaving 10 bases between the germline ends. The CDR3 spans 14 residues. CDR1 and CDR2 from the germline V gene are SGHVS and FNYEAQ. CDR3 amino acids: CASSLGGMLYEQYF. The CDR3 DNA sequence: TGTGCCAGCAGCTTAGGCGGCATGCTCTACGAGCAGTACTTC. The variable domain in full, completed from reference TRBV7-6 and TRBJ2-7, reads GAGVSQSPRYKVTKRGQDVALRCDPISGHVSLYWYRQALGQGPEFLTYFNYEAQQDKSGLPNDRFSAERPEGSISTLTIQRTEQRDSAMYRCASSLGGMLYEQYFGPGTRLTVT.

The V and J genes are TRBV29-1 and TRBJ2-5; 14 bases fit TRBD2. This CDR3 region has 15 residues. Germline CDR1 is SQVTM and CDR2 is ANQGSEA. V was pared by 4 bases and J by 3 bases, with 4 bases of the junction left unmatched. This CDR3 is CSVVVTSGREETQYF. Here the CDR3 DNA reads TGCAGCGTTGTCGTGACTAGCGGGAGGGAAGAGACCCAGTACTTC.

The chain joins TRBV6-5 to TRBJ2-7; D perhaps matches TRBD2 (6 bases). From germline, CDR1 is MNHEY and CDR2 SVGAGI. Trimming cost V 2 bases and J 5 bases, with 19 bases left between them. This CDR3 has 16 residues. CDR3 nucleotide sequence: TGTGCCAGCAGTTACATTGGGGCGCGACGGGAGAACGAGCAGTACTTC. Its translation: CASSYIGARRENEQYF.

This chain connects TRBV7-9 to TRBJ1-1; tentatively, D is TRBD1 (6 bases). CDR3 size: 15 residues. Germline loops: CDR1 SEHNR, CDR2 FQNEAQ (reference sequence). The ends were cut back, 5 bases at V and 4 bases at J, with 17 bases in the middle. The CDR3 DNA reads TGTGCCAGCAGCCCAAGGGGGTCTCCGGGCACTGAAGCTTTCTTT. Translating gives CASSPRGSPGTEAFF.

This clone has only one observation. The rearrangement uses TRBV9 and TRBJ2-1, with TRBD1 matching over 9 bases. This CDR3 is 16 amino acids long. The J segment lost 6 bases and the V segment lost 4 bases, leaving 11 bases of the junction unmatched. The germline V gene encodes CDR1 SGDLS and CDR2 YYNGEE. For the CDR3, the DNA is TGTGCCAGCAGCCAAAAAGTTCCGGGACAGGGCAATGAGCAGTTCTTC. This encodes CASSQKVPGQGNEQFF.

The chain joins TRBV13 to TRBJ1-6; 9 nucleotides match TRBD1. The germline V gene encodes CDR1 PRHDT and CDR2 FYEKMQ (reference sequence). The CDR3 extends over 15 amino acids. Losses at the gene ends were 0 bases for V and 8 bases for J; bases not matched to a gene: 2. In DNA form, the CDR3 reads TGTGCCAGCAGCTTAGGTGGGACAGGGCATTCACCCCTCCACTTT. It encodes CASSLGGTGHSPLHF. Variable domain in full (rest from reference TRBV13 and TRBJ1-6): AAGVIQSPRHLIKEKRETATLKCYPIPRHDTVYWYQQGPGQDPQFLISFYEKMQSDKGSIPDRFSAQQFSDYHSELNMSSLELGDSALYFCASSLGGTGHSPLHFGNGTRLTVT.

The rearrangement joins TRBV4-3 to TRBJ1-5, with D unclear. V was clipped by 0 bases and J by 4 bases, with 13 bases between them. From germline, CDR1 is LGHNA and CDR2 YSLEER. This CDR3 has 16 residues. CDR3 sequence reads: CASSQDRDKLNQPQHF. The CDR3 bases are TGCGCCAGCAGCCAAGATCGGGATAAACTAAATCAGCCCCAGCATTTT.

The CDR3 region has the DNA TGTGCCAGCAGCTGTCTGACAGGGGAAAAACTGTTTTTT. It specifies CASSCLTGEKLFF. The rearrangement joins TRBV11-2 to TRBJ1-4; 7 nucleotides match TRBD1. J was trimmed by 8 bases and V by 4 bases; bases with no gene match: 4. Germline CDR1 is SGHAT and CDR2 is FQNNGV. CDR3 length: 13 residues.

CDR3 sequence reads: CASSSGILAGVIEEDNEQFF. DNA for the CDR3: TGCGCCAGCAGCTCTGGCATACTAGCGGGAGTAATAGAAGAGGATAATGAGCAGTTCTTC. V and J are TRBV5-1 and TRBJ2-1; 11 bases fit TRBD2. The trim removed 3 bases at V and 7 bases at J, leaving 21 bases unmatched. The CDR3 totals 20 residues. Germline values: CDR1 SGHRS, CDR2 YFSETQ. The whole variable domain, remainder taken from reference TRBV5-1 and TRBJ2-1, is KAGVTQTPRYLIKTRGQQVTLSCSPISGHRSVSWYQQTPGQGLQFLFEYFSETQRNKGNFPGRFSGRQFSNSRSEMNVSTLELGDSALYLCASSSGILAGVIEEDNEQFFGPGTRLTVL.

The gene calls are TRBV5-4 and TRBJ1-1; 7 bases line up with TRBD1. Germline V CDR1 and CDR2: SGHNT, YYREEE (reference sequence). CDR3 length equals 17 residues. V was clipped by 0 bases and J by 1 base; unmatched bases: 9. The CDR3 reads CASSLAAGGRGNTEAFF. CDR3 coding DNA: TGTGCCAGCAGCTTGGCTGCAGGGGGGCGTGGGAACACTGAAGCTTTCTTT.

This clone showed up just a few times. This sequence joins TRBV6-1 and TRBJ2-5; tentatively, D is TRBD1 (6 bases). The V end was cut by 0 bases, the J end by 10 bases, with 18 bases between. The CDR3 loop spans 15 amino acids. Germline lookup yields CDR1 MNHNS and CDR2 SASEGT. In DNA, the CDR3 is TGTGCCAGCAGTGAAGCACCGACAGCCCCAGGGGACCAGTACTTC. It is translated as CASSEAPTAPGDQYF.

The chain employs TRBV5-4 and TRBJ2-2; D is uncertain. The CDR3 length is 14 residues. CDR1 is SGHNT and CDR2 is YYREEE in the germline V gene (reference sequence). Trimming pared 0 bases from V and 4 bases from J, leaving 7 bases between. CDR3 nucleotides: TGTGCCAGCAGCTTGGATTCAGGCACCGGGGAGCTGTTTTTT. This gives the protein CASSLDSGTGELFF. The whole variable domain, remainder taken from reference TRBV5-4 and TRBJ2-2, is ETGVTQSPTHLIKTRGQQVTLRCSSQSGHNTVSWYQQALGQGPQFIFQYYREEENGRGNFPPRFSGLQFPNYSSELNVNALELDDSALYLCASSLDSGTGELFFGEGSRLTVL.